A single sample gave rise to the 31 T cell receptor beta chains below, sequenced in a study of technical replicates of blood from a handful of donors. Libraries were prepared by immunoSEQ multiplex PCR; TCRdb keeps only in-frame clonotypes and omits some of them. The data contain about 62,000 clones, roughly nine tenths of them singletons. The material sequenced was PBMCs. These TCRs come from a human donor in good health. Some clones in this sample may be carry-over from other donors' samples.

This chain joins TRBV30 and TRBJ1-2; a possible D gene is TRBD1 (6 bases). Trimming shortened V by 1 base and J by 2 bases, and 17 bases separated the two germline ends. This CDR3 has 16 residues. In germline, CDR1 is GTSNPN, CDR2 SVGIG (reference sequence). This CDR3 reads CAWSGGGRVVNYGYTF. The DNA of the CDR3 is TGTGCCTGGAGTGGCGGGGGGCGCGTCGTGAACTATGGCTACACCTTC.

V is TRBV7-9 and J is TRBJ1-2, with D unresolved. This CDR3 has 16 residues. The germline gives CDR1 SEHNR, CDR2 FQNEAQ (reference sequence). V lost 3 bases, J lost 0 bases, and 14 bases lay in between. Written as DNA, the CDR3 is TGTGCCAGCAGCTTCGCCGGCGGCGCAGCTAACTATGGCTACACCTTC. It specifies CASSFAGGAANYGYTF.

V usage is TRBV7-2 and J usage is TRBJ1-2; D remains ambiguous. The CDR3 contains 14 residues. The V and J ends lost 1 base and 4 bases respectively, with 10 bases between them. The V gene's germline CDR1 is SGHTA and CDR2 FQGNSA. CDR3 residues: CASSLGTFPYGYTF. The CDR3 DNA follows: TGTGCCAGCAGCTTAGGGACTTTCCCCTATGGCTACACCTTC.

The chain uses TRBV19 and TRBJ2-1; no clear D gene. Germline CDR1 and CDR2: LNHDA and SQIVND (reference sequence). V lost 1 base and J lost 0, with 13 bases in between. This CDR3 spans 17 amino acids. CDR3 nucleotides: TGTGCCAGTAGTATAGGTCACGGTTCGAGCTCCTACAATGAGCAGTTCTTC. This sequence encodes CASSIGHGSSSYNEQFF.

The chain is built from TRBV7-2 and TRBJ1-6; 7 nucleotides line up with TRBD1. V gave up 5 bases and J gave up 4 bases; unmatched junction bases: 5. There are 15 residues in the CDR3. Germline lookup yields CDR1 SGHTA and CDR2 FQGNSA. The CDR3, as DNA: TGTGCCAGCAGCGCCCAGGGACAGTATAATTCACCCCTCCACTTT. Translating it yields CASSAQGQYNSPLHF.

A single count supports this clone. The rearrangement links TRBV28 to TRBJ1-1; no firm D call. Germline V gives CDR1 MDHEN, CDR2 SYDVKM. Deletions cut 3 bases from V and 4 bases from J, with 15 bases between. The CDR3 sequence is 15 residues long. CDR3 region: CASSFYFAEVTEAFF. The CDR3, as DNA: TGTGCCAGCAGTTTCTACTTTGCCGAAGTCACTGAAGCTTTCTTT.

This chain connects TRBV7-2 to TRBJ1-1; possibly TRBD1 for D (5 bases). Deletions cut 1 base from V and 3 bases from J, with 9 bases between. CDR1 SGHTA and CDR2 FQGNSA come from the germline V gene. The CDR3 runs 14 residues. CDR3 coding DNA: TGTGCCAGCAGCTTAGTTGCCAGGGACACTGAAGCTTTCTTT. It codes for CASSLVARDTEAFF.

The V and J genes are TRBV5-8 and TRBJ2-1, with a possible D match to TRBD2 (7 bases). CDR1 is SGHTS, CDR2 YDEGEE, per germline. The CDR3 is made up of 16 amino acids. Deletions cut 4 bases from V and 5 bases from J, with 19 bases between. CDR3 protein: CASSVYVGGRDNEQFF. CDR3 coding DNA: TGTGCCAGCAGCGTGTATGTGGGGGGGCGCGACAATGAGCAGTTCTTC.

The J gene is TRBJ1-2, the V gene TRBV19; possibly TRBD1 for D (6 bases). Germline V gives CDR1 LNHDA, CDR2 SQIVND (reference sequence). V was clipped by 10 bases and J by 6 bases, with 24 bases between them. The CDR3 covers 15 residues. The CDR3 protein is CATTRGGPLADGYTF. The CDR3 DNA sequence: TGTGCCACAACAAGGGGGGGCCCTCTTGCGGATGGCTACACCTTC.

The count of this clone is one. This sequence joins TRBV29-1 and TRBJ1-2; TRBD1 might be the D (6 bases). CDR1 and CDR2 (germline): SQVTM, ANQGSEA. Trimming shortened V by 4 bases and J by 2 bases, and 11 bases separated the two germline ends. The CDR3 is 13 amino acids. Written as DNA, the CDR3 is TGCAGCGTTGTTACAGGGATGAACTATGGCTACACCTTC. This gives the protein CSVVTGMNYGYTF.

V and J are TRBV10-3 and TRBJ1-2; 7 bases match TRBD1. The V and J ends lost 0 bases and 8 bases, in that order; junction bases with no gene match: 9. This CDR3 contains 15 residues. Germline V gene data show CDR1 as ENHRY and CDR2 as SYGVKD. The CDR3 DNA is TGTGCCATCAGTGAGTCCGGCAGGGGGAGTGGAGGCTACACCTTC. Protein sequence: CAISESGRGSGGYTF.

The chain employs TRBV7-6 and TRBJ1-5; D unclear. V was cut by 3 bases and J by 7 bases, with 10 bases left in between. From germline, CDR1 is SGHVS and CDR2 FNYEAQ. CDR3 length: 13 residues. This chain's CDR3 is CASSFDSSQPQHF. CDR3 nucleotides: TGTGCCAGCAGCTTTGACTCCTCCCAGCCCCAGCATTTT.

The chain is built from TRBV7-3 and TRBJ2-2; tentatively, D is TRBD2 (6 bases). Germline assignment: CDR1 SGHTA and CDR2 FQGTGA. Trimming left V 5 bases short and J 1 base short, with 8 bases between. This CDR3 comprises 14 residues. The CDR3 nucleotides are TGTGCCAGCAGCCCGGGAGTGAACACCGGGGAGCTGTTTTTT. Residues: CASSPGVNTGELFF.

The CDR3 spells CASEVGGVRTEAFF. Written as DNA, the CDR3 is TGTGCTAGCGAGGTCGGGGGGGTACGGACTGAAGCTTTCTTT. The rearrangement joins TRBV2 to TRBJ1-1, with D perhaps TRBD1 (5 bases). This CDR3 is 14 amino acids long. Per germline, CDR1 SNHLY and CDR2 FYNNEI.

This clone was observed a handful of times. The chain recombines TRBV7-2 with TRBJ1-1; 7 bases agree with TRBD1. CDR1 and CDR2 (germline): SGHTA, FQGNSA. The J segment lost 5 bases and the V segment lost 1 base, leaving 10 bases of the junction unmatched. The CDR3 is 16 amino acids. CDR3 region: CASSLVEARGLTEAFF. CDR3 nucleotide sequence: TGTGCCAGCAGCTTAGTAGAGGCCAGGGGGTTGACTGAAGCTTTCTTT.

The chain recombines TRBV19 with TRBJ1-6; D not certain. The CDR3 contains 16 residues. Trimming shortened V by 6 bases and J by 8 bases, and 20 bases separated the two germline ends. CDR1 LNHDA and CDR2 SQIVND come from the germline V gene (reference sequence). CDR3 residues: CASRIGSGGIHSPLHF. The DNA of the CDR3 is TGTGCCAGTAGGATCGGATCTGGAGGAATCCATTCACCCCTCCACTTT. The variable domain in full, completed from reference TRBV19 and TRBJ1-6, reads DGGITQSPKYLFRKEGQNVTLSCEQNLNHDAMYWYRQDPGQGLRLIYYSQIVNDFQKGDIAEGYSVSREKKESFPLTVTSAQKNPTAFYLCASRIGSGGIHSPLHFGNGTRLTVT.

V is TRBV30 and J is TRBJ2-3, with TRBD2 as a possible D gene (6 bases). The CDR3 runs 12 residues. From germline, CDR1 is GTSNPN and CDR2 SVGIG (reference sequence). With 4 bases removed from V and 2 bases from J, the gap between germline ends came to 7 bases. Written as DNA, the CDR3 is TGTGCCTGGACTAGCGCCACAGATACGCAGTATTTT. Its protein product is CAWTSATDTQYF. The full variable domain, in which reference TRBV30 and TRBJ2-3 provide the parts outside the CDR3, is SQTIHQWPATLVQPVGSPLSLECTVEGTSNPNLYWYRQAAGRGLQLLFYSVGIGQISSEVPQNLSASRPQDRQFILSSKKLLLSDSGFYLCAWTSATDTQYFGPGTRLTVL.

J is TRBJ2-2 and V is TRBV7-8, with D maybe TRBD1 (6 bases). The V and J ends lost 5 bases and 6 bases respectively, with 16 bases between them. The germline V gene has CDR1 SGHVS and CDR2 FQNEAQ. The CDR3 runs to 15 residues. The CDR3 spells CASSPHLGGSGELFF. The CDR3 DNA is TGTGCCAGCAGCCCACACCTAGGGGGTTCCGGGGAGCTGTTTTTT.

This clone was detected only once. Here the CDR3 DNA reads TGTGCCATCAGTGGGACTAGCGGGGGGCAAGAGACCCAGTACTTC. This codes for CAISGTSGGQETQYF. The chain recombines TRBV10-3 with TRBJ2-5, with TRBD2 identical over 14 bases. The germline CDR1 and CDR2 sequences are ENHRY and SYGVKD. Germline trimming cut 4 bases from V and 2 bases from J; bases unmatched to any gene: 0. The CDR3 runs to 15 residues.

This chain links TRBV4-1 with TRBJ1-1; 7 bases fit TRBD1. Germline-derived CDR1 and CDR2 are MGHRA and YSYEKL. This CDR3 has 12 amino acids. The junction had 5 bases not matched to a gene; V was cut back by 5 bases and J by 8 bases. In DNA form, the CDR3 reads TGCGCCAGCAGCGGGACAGAAGTGGAAGCTTTCTTT. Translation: CASSGTEVEAFF.

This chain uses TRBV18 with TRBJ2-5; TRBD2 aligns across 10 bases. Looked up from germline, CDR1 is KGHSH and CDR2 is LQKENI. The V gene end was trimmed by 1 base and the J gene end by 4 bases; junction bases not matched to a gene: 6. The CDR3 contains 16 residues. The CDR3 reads CASSPRLAGDGETQYF. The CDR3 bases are TGTGCCAGCTCACCACGGCTAGCGGGAGATGGAGAGACCCAGTACTTC.

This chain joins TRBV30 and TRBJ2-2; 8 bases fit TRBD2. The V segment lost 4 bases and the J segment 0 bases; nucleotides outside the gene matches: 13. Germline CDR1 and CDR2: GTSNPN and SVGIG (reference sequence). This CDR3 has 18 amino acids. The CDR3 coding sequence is TGTGCCTGGAATCTGGCTAGCGGGCATAAGACGAACACCGGGGAGCTGTTTTTT. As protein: CAWNLASGHKTNTGELFF.

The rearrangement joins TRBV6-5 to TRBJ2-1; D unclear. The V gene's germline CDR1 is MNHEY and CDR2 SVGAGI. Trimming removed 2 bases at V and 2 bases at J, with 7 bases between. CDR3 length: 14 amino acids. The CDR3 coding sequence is TGTGCCAGCAGTTACCGGGTCCCCTACAATGAGCAGTTCTTC. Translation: CASSYRVPYNEQFF.

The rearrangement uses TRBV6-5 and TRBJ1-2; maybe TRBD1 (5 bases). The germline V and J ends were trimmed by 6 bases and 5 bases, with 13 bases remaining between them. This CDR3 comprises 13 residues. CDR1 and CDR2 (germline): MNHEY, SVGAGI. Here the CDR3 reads CASRDGGRYGYTF. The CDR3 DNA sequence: TGTGCCAGCAGGGACGGGGGAAGGTATGGCTACACCTTC.

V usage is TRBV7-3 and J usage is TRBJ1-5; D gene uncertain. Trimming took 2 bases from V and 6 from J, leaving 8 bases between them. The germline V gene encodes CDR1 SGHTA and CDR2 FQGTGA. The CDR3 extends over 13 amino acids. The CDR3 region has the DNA TGTGCCAGCAGCTTAGACGGGGTTCAGCCCCAGCATTTT. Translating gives CASSLDGVQPQHF.

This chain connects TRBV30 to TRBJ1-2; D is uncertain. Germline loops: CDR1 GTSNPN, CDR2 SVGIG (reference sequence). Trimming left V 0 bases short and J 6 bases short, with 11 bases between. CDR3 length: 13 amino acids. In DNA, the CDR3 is TGTGCCTGGAGTGTTGAAGGGAGGGATGGCTACACCTTC. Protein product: CAWSVEGRDGYTF. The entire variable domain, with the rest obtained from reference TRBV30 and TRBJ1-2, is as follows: SQTIHQWPATLVQPVGSPLSLECTVEGTSNPNLYWYRQAAGRGLQLLFYSVGIGQISSEVPQNLSASRPQDRQFILSSKKLLLSDSGFYLCAWSVEGRDGYTFGSGTRLTVV.

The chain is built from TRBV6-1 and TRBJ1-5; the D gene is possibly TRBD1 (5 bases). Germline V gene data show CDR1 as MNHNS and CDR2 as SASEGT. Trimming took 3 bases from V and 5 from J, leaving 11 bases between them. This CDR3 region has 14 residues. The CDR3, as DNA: TGTGCCAGCAGTGAGGGGGGGTCGGATCAGCCCCAGCATTTT. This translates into CASSEGGSDQPQHF.

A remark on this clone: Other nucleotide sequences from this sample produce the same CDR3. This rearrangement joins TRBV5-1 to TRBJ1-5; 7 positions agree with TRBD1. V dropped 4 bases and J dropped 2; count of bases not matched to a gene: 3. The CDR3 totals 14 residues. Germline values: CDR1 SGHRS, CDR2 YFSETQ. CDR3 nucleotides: TGCGCCAGCAGCCCCGGGACAGGCAATCAGCCCCAGCATTTT. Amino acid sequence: CASSPGTGNQPQHF.

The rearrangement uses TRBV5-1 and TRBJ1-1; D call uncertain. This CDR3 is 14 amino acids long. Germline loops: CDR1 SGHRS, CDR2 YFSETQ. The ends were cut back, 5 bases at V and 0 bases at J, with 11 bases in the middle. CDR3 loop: CASRSGLLNTEAFF. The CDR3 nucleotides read TGCGCCAGCAGGTCTGGACTCCTGAACACTGAAGCTTTCTTT.

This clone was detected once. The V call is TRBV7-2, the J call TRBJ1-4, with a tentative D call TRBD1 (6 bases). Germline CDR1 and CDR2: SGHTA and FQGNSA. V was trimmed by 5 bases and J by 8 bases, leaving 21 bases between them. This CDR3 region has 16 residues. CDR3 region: CASSRLGGAINEKLFF. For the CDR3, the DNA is TGTGCCAGCAGCCGCCTGGGGGGGGCAATAAACGAAAAACTGTTTTTT.

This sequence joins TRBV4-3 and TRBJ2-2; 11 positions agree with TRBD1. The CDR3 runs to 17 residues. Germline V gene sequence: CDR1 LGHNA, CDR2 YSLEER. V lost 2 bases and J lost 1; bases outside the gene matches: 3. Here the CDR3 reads CASSQKGQGVNTGELFF. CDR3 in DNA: TGCGCCAGCAGCCAAAAGGGACAGGGGGTGAACACCGGGGAGCTGTTTTTT.